Each of the 10 T cell receptor beta chains below was sequenced from the same sample in a study of glioma-infiltrating T cells. Amplification of TCR alpha and beta CDR3 regions from RNA used iRepertoire nested multiplex PCR. TCRdb fed the multiplex PCR reads into MiXCR, producing one record per CDR3 protein. The sample contains roughly 20,000 distinct CDR3 sequences, under 30% of which appear only once. Sequencing was carried out using glioma tissue, nonneoplastic brain tissue, or PBMCs (not recorded which). These receptors originate from a human donor with low-grade glioma or glioblastoma, undergoing nonglioma brain surgery, or in good health (not recorded which).

The CDR3 here is CASSQVRANDQPQHF. Written as DNA, the CDR3 is TGCGCCAGCAGCCAAGTACGGGCCAACGATCAGCCCCAGCATTTT. The chain carries TRBV4-1 and TRBJ1-5; no clear D. Germline CDR1 reads MGHRA; CDR2 reads YSYEKL. The length of the CDR3 is 15 residues. V shed 1 base and J shed 5 bases, with 12 bases lying between them.

This clonotype appeared many times. The chain carries TRBV7-9 and TRBJ1-2; TRBD1 aligns across 9 bases. CDR3 length: 14 residues. Per germline, CDR1 SEHNR and CDR2 FQNEAQ (reference sequence). Germline trimming cut 4 bases from V and 8 bases from J; bases unmatched to any gene: 8. DNA of the CDR3: TGTGCCAGCAGCTCGGGACAGGGTGAGGACGGCTACACCTTC. This sequence encodes CASSSGQGEDGYTF. Looking up the rest from reference TRBV7-9 and TRBJ1-2 gives the full variable domain: DTGVSQNPRHKITKRGQNVTFRCDPISEHNRLYWYRQTLGQGPEFLTYFQNEAQLEKSRLLSDRFSAERPKGSFSTLEIQRTEQGDSAMYLCASSSGQGEDGYTFGSGTRLTVV.

At least ten counts were recorded for this clonotype. The V gene is TRBV20-1, the J gene TRBJ1-1; D remains ambiguous. The germline CDR1 and CDR2 sequences are DFQATT and SNEGSKA (reference sequence). The CDR3 contains 14 residues. In nucleotides, the CDR3 is TGCACCGAAGGCCCCGATGGGATGAACACTGAAGCTTTCTTT. Its protein product is CTEGPDGMNTEAFF.

This clonotype was seen a handful of times. At one end, the junction sequence differs from germline, possibly due to a read error. The rearrangement links TRBV7-3 to TRBJ2-3; D is undetermined. Germline CDR1 SGHTA, CDR2 FQGTGA. The CDR3 length is 13 residues. CDR3 region: CARSSELSDTQYF. Here the CDR3 DNA reads TGTGCCCGCAGCTCCGAACTTTCAGATACGCAGTATTTT.

Note on this clonotype: One junction end disagrees with the germline gene, perhaps due to a read error. The CDR3 sequence is CARSVNPFYEQYF. The DNA for the CDR3 is TGTGCCCGCAGCGTTAATCCCTTCTACGAGCAGTACTTC. V gene TRBV7-6 combines with J gene TRBJ2-7; D is unresolved. The CDR3 is 13 amino acids. In germline, CDR1 is SGHVS, CDR2 FNYEAQ.

At least ten counts were recorded for this clonotype. The CDR3 DNA sequence: TGTGCCAGCAGCTCACGACAGGTCCGGGGCTACACCTTC. It specifies CASSSRQVRGYTF. The rearrangement uses TRBV7-2 and TRBJ1-2, with a possible D match to TRBD1 (6 bases). Germline lookup yields CDR1 SGHTA and CDR2 FQGNSA. This CDR3 spans 13 amino acids. The ends were cut back, 4 bases at V and 8 bases at J, with 14 bases in the middle.

This clonotype rates as medium-sized. This chain connects TRBV6-2 or TRBV6-3 to TRBJ2-7, with 8 bases lining up with TRBD1. The CDR3 has 14 amino acids. From germline, CDR1 is MNHEY and CDR2 SVGEGT. The junction had 3 bases not matched to a gene; V was cut back by 3 bases and J by 2 bases. This CDR3 reads CASSYGQGPYEQYF. CDR3 in DNA: TGTGCCAGCAGTTATGGACAGGGACCCTACGAGCAGTACTTC.

This clonotype has more than one count but fewer than ten. The chain links TRBV28 to TRBJ2-4; no definite D call. The length of the CDR3 is 13 residues. Germline CDR1 is MDHEN and CDR2 is SYDVKM. The ends were cut back, 6 bases at V and 8 bases at J, with 14 bases in the middle. In nucleotides, the CDR3 is TGTGCCAGCAGCCCCCCCTCTGGAGACATTCAGTACTTC. Protein: CASSPPSGDIQYF.

In its sample, this clonotype was seen many times. The CDR3 is CASSPGTGGLYEQYF. For the CDR3, the DNA is TGTGCCAGCAGTCCAGGGACAGGGGGCTTATACGAGCAGTACTTC. The chain recombines TRBV6-1 with TRBJ2-7; 12 bases match TRBD1. This CDR3 is 15 amino acids long. J gave up 4 bases and V 5 bases, and 6 bases lay outside the gene matches. Germline CDR1 reads MNHNS; CDR2 reads SASEGT.

This clonotype was seen repeatedly, ten times or more. The V gene is TRBV6-1, the J gene TRBJ1-1, with 7 bases matching TRBD1. The trim removed 7 bases at V and 0 bases at J, leaving 8 bases unmatched. The CDR3 loop spans 15 amino acids. Germline V gene data show CDR1 as MNHNS and CDR2 as SASEGT. The chain's CDR3 is CASTLRGALNTEAFF. CDR3 sequence (DNA): TGTGCCAGCACCCTCAGGGGGGCATTGAACACTGAAGCTTTCTTT.